This TCR beta chain was sequenced in a study of blood T cell repertoires in COVID-19. In the study overall: The origin of the acute and convalescent COVID-19 samples was the United States, Italy and Spain. T cells, B-cell-depleted T cells, or PBMCs provided the cDNA or gDNA that served as material.

The method was immunoSEQ multiplex PCR; TCRdb's version includes in-frame clones alone and lacks a portion of them. The repertoire consists of about 170,000 clones, with 80% to 85% occurring once and the leading ten covering about 2.7%. What was sequenced was peripheral blood. The receptor comes from a human donor with acute or convalescent COVID-19. The donor label of this sample is uncertain.

The CDR3 bases are TGCGCCAGCAGCCCTGACGGGGGAAATCAGCCCCAGCATTTT. Encoded protein: CASSPDGGNQPQHF. The chain has TRBV5-1 and TRBJ1-5; D may be TRBD1 (5 bases). The germline gives CDR1 SGHRS, CDR2 YFSETQ. The V end was cut by 4 bases, the J end by 4 bases, with 12 bases between. The CDR3 is made up of 14 amino acids.